This is a list of T cell receptor beta chains from one sample in a study of T cells and Merkel cell carcinoma outcomes. This table comes from immunoSEQ multiplex PCR, and its TCRdb copy is limited to in-frame clones, with some not included. The repertoire holds 4,000 to 5,000 clones, with 70% to 90% as singletons. Sequenced material: tumor tissue from Merkel cell carcinoma. These receptors were taken from a human donor with Merkel cell carcinoma. CDR3s leave out the opening cysteine and the closing phenylalanine or tryptophan. Each record gives: V gene, CDR3 protein.

v_call: TRBV7-2; cdr3_aa: ASSIDRMNTEAF
v_call: TRBV21-1; cdr3_aa: ASSSRKNTEAF
v_call: TRBV11-2; cdr3_aa: ASSLGPGGDTIY
v_call: TRBV10-3; cdr3_aa: AISESEEGTLYNEQF
v_call: TRBV12-5; cdr3_aa: ATKFPAGGSFYNEQF
v_call: TRBV4-2; cdr3_aa: ASSQDYASSTDTQY
v_call: TRBV7-6; cdr3_aa: ASSLTGYTEAF
v_call: TRBV27; cdr3_aa: ASSFNRGKSYNEQF
v_call: TRBV11-2; cdr3_aa: ASSLGASPYNEQF
v_call: TRBV2; cdr3_aa: ASRQAPTGELF